The rows below give T cell receptor beta chains drawn from one sample of a study of blood T cells in healthy people across ages. Each CDR3 protein is one row after TCRdb ran MiXCR on the 5' RACE reads. The sample yields roughly 900,000 distinct CDR3 sequences, roughly 52% seen once. The sample taken for sequencing was blood. These receptor sequences come from a man in his thirties or forties in good health. Each CDR3 is given with its conserved first and last residue. D genes are given only for firm matches. Size is omitted from some rows. Given values are once, few, many or a class for expanded clones.

TRBJ1-2	.	.	TRBV12-3/TRBV12-4	TGTGCCAGCAGACCTACAGGGATGGAGAACTATGGCTACACCTTC	CASRPTGMENYGYTF
TRBJ2-7	TRBD2	.	TRBV4-2	TGTGCCAGTAGCCAACTAGCGGGGGACTCCTACAATGAGCAGTACTTC	CASSQLAGDSYNEQYF
TRBJ1-5	.	.	TRBV7-9	TGTGCCAGCAGCCTTAATAACAGGGATAGTCAGCCCCAGCATTTT	CASSLNNRDSQPQHF
TRBJ2-1	TRBD2	.	TRBV4-1	TGCGCCAGCAGCCGGCGGACTAGCGGAAACAATGAGCAGTTCTTC	CASSRRTSGNNEQFF
TRBJ1-2	.	few	TRBV29-1	TGCAGCGTTGACGCAGGCCAAGGATACTATGGCTACACCTTC	CSVDAGQGYYGYTF
TRBJ2-4	.	.	TRBV21-1	TGTGCCAGCAGCAAAGACAACGTGGACATTCAGTACTTC	CASSKDNVDIQYF
TRBJ2-7	.	few	TRBV24-1	TGTGCCACCAGTGATTTACGTTTTTTTTGGGGCGAACCGCCCGAGCAGTACTTC	CATSDLRFFWGEPPEQYF
TRBJ2-7	.	.	TRBV3-1	TGTGCCAGCAGCCAATCAGAGAGTGGAGACAGACCCTACGAGCAGTACTTC	CASSQSESGDRPYEQYF
TRBJ2-6	.	.	TRBV29-1	TGCAGCGTTGAGGTGGGGCCTGGGGCCAACGTCCTGACTTTC	CSVEVGPGANVLTF
TRBJ1-2	TRBD1	few	TRBV6-6	TGTGCCAACGGACAGGGGCGGAACTATGGCTACACCTTC	CANGQGRNYGYTF
TRBJ2-1	.	.	TRBV4-3	TGCGCCAGCAGCCAAGATTTGGGGGGCAAGGTTTATGAGCAGTTCTTC	CASSQDLGGKVYEQFF
TRBJ2-5	TRBD2	few	TRBV4-1	TGCGCCAGCAGCCAAGATTGGACTAGCGGGGACCGAGAGACCCAGTACTTC	CASSQDWTSGDRETQYF
TRBJ1-1	.	few	TRBV20-1	TGCAGTTCTACGGGGTCAAGAAGTAACGCTGAAGCTTTCTTT	CSSTGSRSNAEAFF
TRBJ2-5	.	.	TRBV20-1	TGCAGTGCTCCGAGACCTGCGGGGTCGAATGAGCAGTACTTC	CSAPRPAGSNEQYF
TRBJ2-1	.	few	TRBV28	TGTGCCAGCAGTTCCGGGACACTTCTTTCCTACAATGAGCAGTTCTTC	CASSSGTLLSYNEQFF
TRBJ2-6	.	.	TRBV29-1	TGCAGCGTTTATACAGGCTCTGGGGCCAACGTCCTGACTTTC	CSVYTGSGANVLTF
TRBJ2-7	.	once	TRBV5-6	TGTGCCAGCAGCTTGACCGGGGCTCAGTACGAGCAGTACTTC	CASSLTGAQYEQYF
TRBJ1-1	TRBD1	.	TRBV5-1	TGCGCCAGCAGCTTGGCCGGACAGGGGGAAGAAGCTTTCTTT	CASSLAGQGEEAFF
TRBJ2-7	.	.	TRBV28	TGTGCCAGCAGTTTAGTCCAGGTACGCCCCCGCGAGCAGTACTTC	CASSLVQVRPREQYF
TRBJ1-5	.	.	TRBV6-5	TGTGCCAGCAGTCCCATTGGGCCGGGCAATCAGCCCCAGCATTTT	CASSPIGPGNQPQHF
TRBJ2-1	TRBD2	.	TRBV27	TGTGCCAGCAGTCTAATGGGACTAGCGGGGGGGAGTGAGCAGTTCTTC	CASSLMGLAGGSEQFF
TRBJ2-7	TRBD2	.	TRBV6-2/TRBV6-3	TGTGCCAGCAGTTACGGACTAGCGGGGGGGCCATCCGACAATGAGCAGTACTTC	CASSYGLAGGPSDNEQYF
TRBJ2-7	.	few	TRBV27	TGTGCCAGCAGTTTATCAACCCCAGGAGGCTACGAGCAGTACTTC	CASSLSTPGGYEQYF
TRBJ1-1	.	.	TRBV18	TGTGCCAGCTCACCAGGGTTATTTGGGACTGAAGCTTTCTTT	CASSPGLFGTEAFF
TRBJ2-1	.	.	TRBV7-2	TGTGCCAGCAGCGCTCCGACTAGCAGGGGGGGCAATGAGCAGTTCTTC	CASSAPTSRGGNEQFF
TRBJ2-1	.	.	TRBV7-2	TGTGCCAGCAGGATAACGGCCGTAAATGAGCAGTTCTTC	CASRITAVNEQFF
TRBJ2-5	.	few	TRBV4-1	TGCGCCAGCAGCCTAGGCACCTACCAAGAGACCCAGTACTTC	CASSLGTYQETQYF
TRBJ2-3	TRBD2	many	TRBV5-1	TGCGCCAGCAGGCGGGGGGAGGCCCCTAGCACAGATACGCAGTATTTT	CASRRGEAPSTDTQYF
TRBJ1-6	.	few	TRBV7-2	TGTGCCAGCAGCTTTCTAGGAAGGAGTAATAATTCACCCCTCCACTTT	CASSFLGRSNNSPLHF
TRBJ1-1	.	.	TRBV6-5	TGTGCCAGCAGCCCTCGGACGGCGAACACTGAAGCTTTCTTT	CASSPRTANTEAFF
TRBJ2-1	TRBD1	.	TRBV27	TGTGCCAGCAGTTTGGACAGGGGGAACAATGAGCAGTTCTTC	CASSLDRGNNEQFF
TRBJ1-2	.	.	TRBV20-1	TGCAGTGCCCAAAGTGGGGGACCGTCCATCTATGGCTACACCTTC	CSAQSGGPSIYGYTF
TRBJ1-5	TRBD1	many	TRBV3-1	TGTGCCAGCAGCCAGGGACAGAATCAGCCCCAGCATTTT	CASSQGQNQPQHF
TRBJ1-2	.	many	TRBV6-4	TGTGCCAGCAGTGACTCAGAGGGGATCCGTGGCTACACCTTC	CASSDSEGIRGYTF
TRBJ2-3	.	few	TRBV29-1	TGCAGCGTTGATATAGACTTACATACGCAGTATTTT	CSVDIDLHTQYF
TRBJ1-4	TRBD1	few	TRBV5-1	TGCGCCAGCAAAGACAGGGACGAAAAACTGTTTTTT	CASKDRDEKLFF
TRBJ2-3	.	.	TRBV12-3/TRBV12-4	TGTGCCAGCAGATTACTGAAGGATACGCAGTATTTT	CASRLLKDTQYF
TRBJ2-7	TRBD1	.	TRBV6-5	TGTGCCAGCAGTTACCAGGGACAGGATATATACGAGCAGTACTTC	CASSYQGQDIYEQYF
TRBJ2-5	.	few	TRBV9	TGTGCCAGCAGCGTAGCCCCCGGCCCCCAGTACTTC	CASSVAPGPQYF
TRBJ2-1	TRBD1	few	TRBV24-1	TGTGCCACCAGTGAGGCTGGACAGGGGGCCGGCAATGAGCAGTTCTTC	CATSEAGQGAGNEQFF